The text below deals with one TCR beta chain. V trimming: 5 bases; J trimming: 2 bases; junction bases outside the gene matches: 9. Germline V gene lookup returns CDR1 MNHEY and CDR2 SMNVEV (reference sequence). The CDR3 has 17 amino acids. The data originate from a study of blood T cell repertoires in COVID-19. Study background: The origin of the acute and convalescent COVID-19 samples was the United States, Italy and Spain.

Generated by immunoSEQ multiplex PCR, the TCRdb table keeps only in-frame clones and is missing some. The data contain 120,000 to 150,000 clones, approximately 83% of them seen just once; the ten biggest clones take up approximately 8%. The chain links TRBV27 to TRBJ2-2, with 9 bases that match TRBD2. What was sequenced was peripheral blood. The TCR was taken from a human donor in a cohort sampled during active COVID-19. The CDR3 sequence is CASSKRLAATNTGELFF. In DNA form, the CDR3 reads TGTGCCAGCAGTAAAAGACTAGCGGCTACCAACACCGGGGAGCTGTTTTTT.